This T cell receptor beta chain derives from a study of shared T cell receptors in the human thymus. The assay was immunoSEQ multiplex PCR, and TCRdb's table has in-frame clones only and misses some. The sample holds about 710,000 clones, about 87% seen once. The same sample was also studied in work on human thymus T cells.

Sequenced: thymocytes. The sequence was obtained from a boy under two years old with a congenital heart defect.

CDR3 sequence (DNA): TGTGCCAGCAGTTTCGGTCAGGGAGGATCGAGGGGAAAACTGTTTTTT. It is translated as CASSFGQGGSRGKLFF. The chain carries TRBV28 and TRBJ1-4, with D perhaps TRBD1 (5 bases). CDR3 length: 16 amino acids. The germline gives CDR1 MDHEN, CDR2 SYDVKM. The V end was cut by 3 bases, the J end by 10 bases, with 21 bases between.